A single sample gave rise to the 24 T cell receptor beta chains below, sequenced in a study of blood T cell repertoires in COVID-19. Here immunoSEQ multiplex PCR was the method, and the copy in TCRdb shows in-frame clones only, minus some. The sample lists fewer than 300,000 clones, approximately 88% occurring once. What was sequenced was PBMCs or T cells enriched from blood (not recorded which). Receptor source: a middle-aged woman with acute COVID-19.

The chain uses TRBV12-5 and TRBJ2-5, with 9 bases matching TRBD1. The germline gives CDR1 LGHNT, CDR2 FRNRAP. V was pared by 7 bases and J by 4 bases, with 10 bases of the junction left unmatched. The length of the CDR3 is 15 residues. The CDR3 region has the DNA TGTGCTAGTGCCTTTACTACAGGGGGCCGAGAGACCCAGTACTTC. This encodes CASAFTTGGRETQYF.

The chain couples TRBV24-1 to TRBJ1-5, with 8 bases identical to TRBD1. Germline V gene lookup returns CDR1 KGHDR and CDR2 SFDVKD. V lost 4 bases to trimming and J lost 5 bases; unmatched junction nucleotides: 3. The CDR3 runs to 14 residues. The CDR3 spells CATSDGQGHQPQHF. CDR3 nucleotide sequence: TGTGCCACCAGTGACGGACAGGGACATCAGCCCCAGCATTTT.

The rearrangement joins TRBV29-1 to TRBJ2-2, with 7 bases lining up with TRBD2. The CDR3 sequence is 16 residues long. J gave up 1 base and V 2 bases, and 7 bases lay outside the gene matches. Per germline, CDR1 SQVTM and CDR2 ANQGSEA. DNA for the CDR3: TGCAGCGTTGAAAAGTTTGGGGGGGAGAACACCGGGGAGCTGTTTTTT. This sequence encodes CSVEKFGGENTGELFF.

The rearrangement uses TRBV18 and TRBJ2-1; the match to TRBD2 covers 9 bases. The ends lost 1 base at V and 7 bases at J; junction bases unmatched: 14. This CDR3 is 18 amino acids long. The germline V gene has CDR1 KGHSH and CDR2 LQKENI. CDR3 sequence (DNA): TGTGCCAGCTCACCACGCTTATCTAGCGGGGCTACCTCAAATGAGCAGTTCTTC. This gives the protein CASSPRLSSGATSNEQFF.

The chain uses TRBV12-5 and TRBJ1-5; 9 positions match TRBD1. Germline lookup yields CDR1 LGHNT and CDR2 FRNRAP. The CDR3 runs 14 residues. The ends lost 5 bases at V and 5 bases at J; junction bases unmatched: 4. In nucleotides, the CDR3 is TGTGCTAGTGGTCGGGGACAGGGATATCAGCCCCAGCATTTT. Translating gives CASGRGQGYQPQHF.

This chain connects TRBV2 to TRBJ2-5; D unclear. The germline CDR1 and CDR2 sequences are SNHLY and FYNNEI. V dropped 4 bases and J dropped 3 bases, with 9 bases sitting between them. This CDR3 comprises 13 residues. The CDR3 loop reads CASSAQVEETQYF. In nucleotides, the CDR3 is TGTGCCAGCAGTGCCCAGGTGGAAGAGACCCAGTACTTC.

This rearrangement joins TRBV4-1 to TRBJ2-3; 7 nucleotides match TRBD2. Per germline, CDR1 MGHRA and CDR2 YSYEKL. CDR3 length: 20 amino acids. Trimming cost V 4 bases and J 5 bases; bases outside gene matches: 24. The CDR3 coding sequence is TGCGCCAGCAGCCCCCTCCAGCCCAATAGATGGGCTAGCGGAGGAGATACGCAGTATTTT. Translating gives CASSPLQPNRWASGGDTQYF.

The chain links TRBV5-4 to TRBJ2-1; 11 bases line up with TRBD2. Germline V gene data show CDR1 as SGHNT and CDR2 as YYREEE (reference sequence). This CDR3 has 15 residues. V was clipped by 0 bases and J by 8 bases; unmatched bases: 4. The CDR3 here is CASSLETSGMYEQFF. The CDR3 DNA reads TGTGCCAGCAGCTTGGAGACTAGCGGGATGTATGAGCAGTTCTTC.

V and J are TRBV27 and TRBJ2-2; the match to TRBD1 covers 12 bases. V lost 5 bases and J lost 4; bases outside the gene matches: 2. Germline V CDR1 and CDR2: MNHEY, SMNVEV (reference sequence). The CDR3 extends over 15 amino acids. The CDR3 DNA reads as TGTGCCAGCAGTCGGGACAGGGGGCTCACCGGGGAGCTGTTTTTT. This gives the protein CASSRDRGLTGELFF.

This clone was recorded only once. The chain carries TRBV5-1 and TRBJ2-5; 7 bases map to TRBD1. Trimming at V came to 0 bases and at J to 0 bases, leaving 14 bases not matched to a gene. Germline V lookup: CDR1 SGHRS, CDR2 YFSETQ. The CDR3 runs 19 residues. The CDR3 sequence: CASSLVLVGAGGYQETQYF. The DNA of the CDR3 is TGCGCCAGCAGCTTGGTTTTAGTCGGTGCAGGGGGTTACCAAGAGACCCAGTACTTC.

The rearrangement links TRBV28 to TRBJ2-7, with D tentatively TRBD2 (5 bases). CDR1 is MDHEN and CDR2 is SYDVKM in the germline V gene. V was trimmed by 1 base and J by 2 bases, leaving 9 bases between them. This CDR3 is built from 14 residues. The CDR3 region is CASSLFGETYEQYF. In nucleotides, the CDR3 is TGTGCCAGCAGTTTATTCGGGGAAACCTACGAGCAGTACTTC.

This chain links TRBV24-1 with TRBJ2-7; 7 positions agree with TRBD1. Germline V CDR1 and CDR2: KGHDR, SFDVKD. This CDR3 is built from 14 residues. Trimming took 4 bases from V and 2 from J; bases not matched to a gene: 4. The CDR3 sequence is CATSEPGQPYEQYF. CDR3 sequence (DNA): TGTGCCACCAGTGAGCCGGGACAGCCCTACGAGCAGTACTTC.

The rearrangement uses TRBV23-1 and TRBJ2-7; unclear D gene. TRBV23-1 is an ORF; its function is uncertain. V lost 4 bases and J lost 3, with 16 bases in between. This CDR3 is built from 15 residues. The CDR3 sequence is CASSRFTPEIYEQYF. In DNA form, the CDR3 reads TGCGCCAGCAGTCGTTTTACCCCCGAGATCTACGAGCAGTACTTC.

This clone was picked up one time. A read error may be the cause here, since a much bigger clone is one base away. J is TRBJ1-1 and V is TRBV5-4; weak D call: TRBD1 (6 bases). Germline lookup yields CDR1 SGHNT and CDR2 YYREEE (reference sequence). This CDR3 contains 13 residues. Trimming took 2 bases from V and 4 from J, leaving 9 bases between them. The chain's CDR3 is CASSLTGSTEAFF. For the CDR3, the DNA is TGTGCCAGCAGCTTAACAGGGTCCACTGAAGCTTTCTTT.

The chain couples TRBV1 to TRBJ2-1; the table gives TRBD2 as D, unverified against the DNA. TRBV1 is marked as a pseudogene. CDR3 size: 9 residues. Here the CDR3 reads CTSPLEQFF. CDR3 nucleotide sequence: TGCACCAGCCCCCTGGAGCAGTTCTTC.

J is TRBJ2-1 and V is TRBV7-3, with 10 bases matching TRBD2. The CDR3 is made up of 15 amino acids. Trimming at V came to 6 bases and at J to 5 bases, leaving 7 bases not matched to a gene. Germline CDR1 and CDR2: SGHTA and FQGTGA. CDR3 sequence reads: CASSPGTSADNEQFF. CDR3 bases: TGTGCCAGCAGTCCCGGGACTAGCGCCGACAATGAGCAGTTCTTC.

The V gene is TRBV3-1 (or the pseudogene TRBV3-2), the J gene TRBJ2-7; 7 nucleotides agree with TRBD2. CDR3 size: 13 residues. Germline trimming cut 5 bases from V and 0 bases from J; bases unmatched to any gene: 1. Germline CDR1 LGHDT, CDR2 YNNKEL (reference sequence). CDR3: CASSGLVSYEQYF. CDR3 nucleotides: TGTGCCAGCAGCGGACTAGTCTCCTACGAGCAGTACTTC.

This chain links TRBV7-9 with TRBJ1-1; D gene ambiguous. The CDR3 has 12 residues. Germline CDR1 reads SEHNR; CDR2 reads FQNEAQ (reference sequence). CDR3 sequence: CAAGPENTEAFF. CDR3 coding DNA: TGTGCAGCAGGCCCGGAGAACACTGAAGCTTTCTTT.

The sample holds one count of this clone. This rearrangement joins TRBV10-2 to TRBJ2-1, with 9 bases matching TRBD2. CDR1 is WSHSY, CDR2 SAAADI, per germline. This CDR3 comprises 14 residues. Trimming removed 7 bases from V and 5 bases from J; junction bases left unmatched: 6. Here the CDR3 reads CASNAGGPDNEQFF. The CDR3, as DNA: TGCGCCAGCAATGCGGGAGGGCCCGACAATGAGCAGTTCTTC.

This chain uses TRBV25-1 with TRBJ2-1; the match to TRBD2 covers 7 bases. V shed 3 bases and J 4 bases; nucleotides not matched to a gene: 6. This CDR3 spans 15 amino acids. CDR1 is MGHDK, CDR2 SYGVNS, per germline. The CDR3 bases are TGTGCCAGCAGTGATTGGCGGGAGAGGTACAATGAGCAGTTCTTC. The encoded protein is CASSDWRERYNEQFF.

V gene TRBV7-9 combines with J gene TRBJ1-4; D may be TRBD1 (5 bases). Germline CDR1 and CDR2: SEHNR and FQNEAQ (reference sequence). With 3 bases removed from V and 7 bases from J, the gap between germline ends came to 12 bases. The CDR3 has 14 amino acids. The CDR3 region has the DNA TGTGCCAGCAGCTTCCAGGGTCGGAGTGAAAAACTGTTTTTT. Translated: CASSFQGRSEKLFF.

The chain is built from TRBV10-1 and TRBJ2-7, with D tentatively TRBD2 (5 bases). CDR1 is WNHNN and CDR2 is SYGVQD in the germline V gene (reference sequence). The CDR3 has 13 residues. Trimming cost V 2 bases and J 6 bases, with 11 bases left between them. Written as DNA, the CDR3 is TGCGCCAGCAGTGAGGGTTCCAGCGGCGAGCAGTACGTC. It is translated as CASSEGSSGEQYV.

This clone was detected only once. The rearrangement links TRBV6-4 to TRBJ1-2; 7 nucleotides align to TRBD1. Trimming cost V 4 bases and J 4 bases; bases outside gene matches: 9. The CDR3 is 15 amino acids. CDR1 MRHNA and CDR2 SNTAGT come from the germline V gene. CDR3 in DNA: TGTGCCAGCAGTGGTCATTCAGGGGGGAGCTATGGCTACACCTTC. Protein sequence: CASSGHSGGSYGYTF.

This chain's CDR3 is CASSYPITSGRAGENEQFF. CDR3 DNA sequence: TGTGCCAGCAGTTACCCAATAACTAGCGGGAGGGCCGGGGAAAATGAGCAGTTCTTC. The chain recombines TRBV6-2 or TRBV6-3 with TRBJ2-1; 13 bases fit TRBD2. The CDR3 runs 19 residues. The V gene end was trimmed by 2 bases and the J gene end by 7 bases; junction bases not matched to a gene: 14. The germline CDR1 and CDR2 sequences are MNHEY and SVGEGT.